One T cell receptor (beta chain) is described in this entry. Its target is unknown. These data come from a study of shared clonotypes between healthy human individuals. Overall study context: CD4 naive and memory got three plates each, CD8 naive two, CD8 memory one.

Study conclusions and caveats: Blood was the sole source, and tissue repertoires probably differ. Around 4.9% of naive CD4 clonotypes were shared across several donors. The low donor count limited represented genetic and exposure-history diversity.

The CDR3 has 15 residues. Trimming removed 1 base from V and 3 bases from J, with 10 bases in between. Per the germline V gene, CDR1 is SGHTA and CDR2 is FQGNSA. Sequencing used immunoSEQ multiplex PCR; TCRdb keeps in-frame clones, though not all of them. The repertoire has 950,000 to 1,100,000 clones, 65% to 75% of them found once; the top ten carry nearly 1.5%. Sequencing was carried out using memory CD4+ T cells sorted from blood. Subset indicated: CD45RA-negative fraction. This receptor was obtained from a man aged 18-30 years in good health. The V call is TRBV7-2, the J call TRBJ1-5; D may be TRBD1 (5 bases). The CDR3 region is CASSLGQSYNQPQHF. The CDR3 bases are TGTGCCAGCAGCTTAGGACAGTCGTACAATCAGCCCCAGCATTTT.